This T cell receptor (beta chain) was captured by sequencing in a study of cytomegalovirus exposure and HLA in healthy donors. Study-level points and caveats: A likely sequencing artifact accounted for one observed cluster of highly shared sequence variants. Confirmation was obtained in vitro that a few CMV-associated chains are specific for CMV antigens.

V was cut by 8 bases and J by 5 bases, with 18 bases left in between. This CDR3 spans 14 amino acids. CDR1 and CDR2 from the germline V gene are SNHLY and FYNNEI. On this clone: Its antigen is not identified.

PCR amplification relied on 60 Vbeta primers (plus 13 Jbeta primers). TCRdb's copy holds only in-frame clones and misses some; the assay was immunoSEQ multiplex PCR. Found here are approximately 120,000 clones, around 77% of them singletons; the top ten hold roughly 13%. Material for sequencing was PBMCs. The chain couples TRBV2 to TRBJ2-5; D remains ambiguous. The receptor comes from a woman in her thirties or forties in good health and CMV-seropositive. The CDR3 loop reads CASEIVRSSETQYF. CDR3 DNA sequence: TGTGCCAGCGAAATCGTTCGGAGTTCGGAGACCCAGTACTTC.